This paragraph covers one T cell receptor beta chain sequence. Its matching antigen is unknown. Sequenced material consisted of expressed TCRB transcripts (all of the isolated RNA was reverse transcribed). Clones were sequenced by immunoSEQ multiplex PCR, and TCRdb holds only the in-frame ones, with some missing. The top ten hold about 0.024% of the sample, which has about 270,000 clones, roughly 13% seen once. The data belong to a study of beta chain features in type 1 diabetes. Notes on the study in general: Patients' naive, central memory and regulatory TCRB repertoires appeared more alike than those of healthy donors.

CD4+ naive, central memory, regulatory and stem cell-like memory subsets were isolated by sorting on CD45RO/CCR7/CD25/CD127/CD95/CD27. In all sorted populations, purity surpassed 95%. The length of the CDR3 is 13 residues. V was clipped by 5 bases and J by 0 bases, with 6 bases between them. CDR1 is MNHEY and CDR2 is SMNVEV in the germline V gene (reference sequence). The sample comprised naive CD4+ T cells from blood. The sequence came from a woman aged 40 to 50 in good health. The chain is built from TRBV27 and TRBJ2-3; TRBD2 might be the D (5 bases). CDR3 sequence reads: CASSLASTDTQYF. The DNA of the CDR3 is TGTGCCAGCAGTCTAGCTAGCACAGATACGCAGTATTTT.